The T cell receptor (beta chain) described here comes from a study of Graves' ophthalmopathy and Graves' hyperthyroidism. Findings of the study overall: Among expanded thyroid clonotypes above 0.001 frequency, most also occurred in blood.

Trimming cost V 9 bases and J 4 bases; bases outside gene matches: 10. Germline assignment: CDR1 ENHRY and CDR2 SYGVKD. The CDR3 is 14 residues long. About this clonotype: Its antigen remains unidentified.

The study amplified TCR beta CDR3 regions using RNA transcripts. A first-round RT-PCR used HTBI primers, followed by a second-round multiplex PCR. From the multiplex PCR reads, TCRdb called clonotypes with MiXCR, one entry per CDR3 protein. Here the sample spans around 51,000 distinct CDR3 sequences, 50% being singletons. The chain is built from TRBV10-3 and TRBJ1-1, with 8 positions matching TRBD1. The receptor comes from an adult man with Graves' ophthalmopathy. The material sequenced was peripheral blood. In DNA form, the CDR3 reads TGTGCCATGACAGGGGCGAAGGGGGGCACTGAAGCTTTCTTT. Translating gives CAMTGAKGGTEAFF.